The clone carrying this T cell receptor (beta chain) was counted a single time. As yet, its antigen is unknown. These data are taken from a study of radiotherapy plus CTLA-4 blockade in lung cancer. The repertoire was sequenced with immunoSEQ multiplex PCR; TCRdb's copy has only in-frame clones and lacks some. This sample yields tens of thousands of clones, of which over 60% are seen a single time; around 4.5% belongs to the top ten. The study, taken as a whole, reports: After radiotherapy and ipilimumab, tumor-derived clones expanded in peripheral blood.

CDR1 LNHDA and CDR2 SQIVND come from the germline V gene (reference sequence). J was trimmed by 0 bases and V by 9 bases; bases with no gene match: 10. The CDR3 spans 15 residues. The V and J genes are TRBV19 and TRBJ2-7; 8 bases are shared with TRBD2. Source: peripheral blood, taken from a patient treated with radiotherapy plus ipilimumab. The receptor was isolated from a human donor with non-small cell lung cancer whose response to radiotherapy plus ipilimumab could not be evaluated. The CDR3 region has the DNA TGTGCCAGCAGACCGGGGGGGCGAGACTCCTACGAGCAGTACTTC. Its protein product is CASRPGGRDSYEQYF.